These 17 T cell receptor beta chains were sequenced from one sample in a study of T cell repertoires in cytomegalovirus infection. TCRdb redid the calling of the reads with MiXCR, one entry per CDR3 protein. The repertoire holds a few hundred thousand distinct CDR3 sequences, roughly 15% seen once, with around 8.1% in the top ten. Sequencing was performed on PBMCs. These TCRs come from a human donor in good health (CMV status not recorded). Some clones in this sample may be carry-over from other donors' samples.

This rearrangement joins TRBV2 to TRBJ2-7, with 10 positions matching TRBD2. V lost 10 bases to trimming and J lost 3 bases; unmatched junction nucleotides: 3. The CDR3 loop spans 12 amino acids. Per germline, CDR1 SNHLY and CDR2 FYNNEI. The CDR3 loop reads CAILAGDYEQYF. In DNA form, the CDR3 reads TGTGCCATTCTAGCGGGAGACTACGAGCAGTACTTC.

The chain is built from TRBV5-1 and TRBJ2-7, with TRBD2 identical over 7 bases. The germline V gene encodes CDR1 SGHRS and CDR2 YFSETQ. This CDR3 spans 17 amino acids. V lost 2 bases and J lost 3; bases outside the gene matches: 14. DNA of the CDR3: TGCGCCAGCAGCTTCGGCCTTGAGGGCGGGAGTAACTACGAGCAGTACTTC. Translation: CASSFGLEGGSNYEQYF.

In this sample, this clonotype turned up many times. The chain links TRBV7-9 to TRBJ1-2, with D perhaps TRBD1 (5 bases). Trimming stripped 1 base from V and 4 bases from J, with 13 bases between. The CDR3 spans 15 residues. In germline, CDR1 is SEHNR, CDR2 FQNEAQ (reference sequence). DNA for the CDR3: TGTGCCAGCAGCTTAGGCGCGGGGGAGGTCTATGGCTACACCTTC. Translating gives CASSLGAGEVYGYTF.

Regarding this clonotype: A much larger clone sits a single nucleotide away, making a read error possible. The rearrangement joins TRBV12-3 or TRBV12-4 to TRBJ2-2, with D hard to call. This CDR3 is built from 12 residues. V was pared by 8 bases and J by 8 bases, with 12 bases between. CDR3 loop: CASEPRPGELFF. As DNA, the CDR3 is TGTGCCAGCGAGCCCCGGCCGGGGGAGCTGTTTTTT.

The chain employs TRBV20-1 and TRBJ2-1, with 11 bases fitting TRBD2. Germline-derived CDR1 and CDR2 are DFQATT and SNEGSKA (reference sequence). This CDR3 spans 15 amino acids. V was pared by 6 bases and J by 7 bases, with 11 bases of the junction left unmatched. CDR3 nucleotides: TGCAGTGCCGACCCCGGACTAGCGGGCCGGAATGAGCAGTTCTTC. Amino acids: CSADPGLAGRNEQFF.

This clonotype has just a few counts. The J gene is TRBJ1-1, the V gene TRBV29-1; no reliable D call. Deletions cut 2 bases from V and 4 bases from J, with 5 bases between. Germline lookup yields CDR1 SQVTM and CDR2 ANQGSEA. The CDR3 sequence is 11 residues long. CDR3 DNA sequence: TGCAGCGTTGAATCAGGCACTGAAGCTTTCTTT. As protein: CSVESGTEAFF. Full variable domain (outside the CDR3, taken from reference TRBV29-1 and TRBJ1-1): SAVISQKPSRDICQRGTSLTIQCQVDSQVTMMFWYRQQPGQSLTLIATANQGSEATYESGFVIDKFPISRPNLTFSTLTVSNMSPEDSSIYLCSVESGTEAFFGQGTRLTVV.

This clonotype was found many times. The chain is built from TRBV12-3 or TRBV12-4 and TRBJ2-3; 10 bases map to TRBD2. The CDR3 contains 15 residues. V lost 8 bases, J lost 6 bases, and 11 bases stayed unmatched. In DNA form, the CDR3 reads TGTGCCAGCCTTCCCCTAGCGGGGGCCGCCGATACGCAGTATTTT. It codes for CASLPLAGAADTQYF.

This clonotype was counted a few times. The rearrangement joins TRBV28 to TRBJ1-2; 9 positions match TRBD1. Germline V gene sequence: CDR1 MDHEN, CDR2 SYDVKM. This CDR3 region has 16 residues. The junction had 9 bases not matched to a gene; V was cut back by 5 bases and J by 2 bases. The CDR3 loop reads CASSLPGQGGNYGYTF. The CDR3 nucleotides read TGTGCCAGCAGTCTCCCGGGACAGGGCGGGAACTATGGCTACACCTTC.

This chain links TRBV6-1 with TRBJ2-5, with 9 bases that match TRBD1. In germline, CDR1 is MNHNS, CDR2 SASEGT. The V segment lost 4 bases and the J segment 3 bases; nucleotides outside the gene matches: 3. The CDR3 sequence is 14 residues long. CDR3 DNA: TGTGCCAGCAGTGCCCGGACAGGGGAAGAGACCCAGTACTTC. This codes for CASSARTGEETQYF.

This clonotype turned up a few times. The chain uses TRBV29-1 and TRBJ2-3, with D possibly TRBD2 on 6 matching bases. Germline loops: CDR1 SQVTM, CDR2 ANQGSEA. The CDR3 is 14 residues long. V dropped 3 bases and J dropped 1 base, with 11 bases sitting between them. This CDR3 is CSVDLASGTDTQYF. The CDR3 coding sequence is TGCAGCGTTGACCTTGCTAGCGGCACAGATACGCAGTATTTT.

This chain links TRBV12-3 or TRBV12-4 with TRBJ1-3; no clear D. The CDR3 runs 15 residues. Between the trimmed V and J ends, which lost 10 bases and 4 bases, there was a span of 20 bases. The CDR3 spells CATSVGVPYGNTIYF. The CDR3 coding sequence is TGTGCCACCTCGGTCGGGGTACCTTACGGAAACACCATATATTTT.

This clonotype was recorded a few times. The genes are TRBV12-3 or TRBV12-4 and TRBJ2-5; D is tentatively TRBD1 or TRBD2 (5 bases each). This CDR3 region has 15 residues. Trimming removed 5 bases from V and 5 bases from J, with 18 bases in between. As DNA, the CDR3 is TGTGCCAGCAGTCAGGGCCGGGGCAAAAGGGAGACCCAGTACTTC. Protein product: CASSQGRGKRETQYF.

This clonotype came up many times. The chain uses TRBV15 and TRBJ2-7, with TRBD1 matching over 11 bases. The CDR3 contains 15 residues. The V gene end was trimmed by 5 bases and the J gene end by 3 bases; junction bases not matched to a gene: 6. Germline assignment: CDR1 LNHNV and CDR2 YYDKDF (reference sequence). CDR3 sequence reads: CATSVGTGGNYEQYF. In nucleotides, the CDR3 is TGTGCCACCAGCGTTGGGACAGGGGGAAACTACGAGCAGTACTTC. Full variable domain (rest looked up from reference TRBV15 and TRBJ2-7): DAMVIQNPRYQVTQFGKPVTLSCSQTLNHNVMYWYQQKSSQAPKLLFHYYDKDFNNEADTPDNFQSRRPNTSFCFLDIRSPGLGDTAMYLCATSVGTGGNYEQYFGPGTRLTVT.

The chain combines TRBV28 with TRBJ1-3; tentatively, D is TRBD1 (5 bases). CDR1 is MDHEN, CDR2 SYDVKM, per germline. V lost 4 bases and J 3 bases, leaving 10 bases between the germline ends. The CDR3 contains 14 residues. CDR3 in amino acids: CASSWGSGGNTIYF. The DNA for the CDR3 is TGTGCCAGCAGTTGGGGGTCGGGTGGAAACACCATATATTTT.

This clonotype was picked up a small number of times. This chain uses TRBV28 with TRBJ2-5; 9 bases are shared with TRBD2. The V gene end was trimmed by 7 bases and the J gene end by 2 bases; junction bases not matched to a gene: 2. CDR3 length: 13 amino acids. The germline CDR1 and CDR2 sequences are MDHEN and SYDVKM. For the CDR3, the DNA is TGTGCCAGCATGGCGGGAGGGCAAGAGACCCAGTACTTC. Translated, it gives CASMAGGQETQYF.

The chain couples TRBV12-3 or TRBV12-4 to TRBJ2-3; 7 bases fit TRBD2. CDR3 length: 14 amino acids. The V segment lost 7 bases and the J segment 4 bases; nucleotides outside the gene matches: 8. This CDR3 reads CASTEGGGPDTQYF. Written as DNA, the CDR3 is TGTGCCAGCACCGAGGGCGGGGGACCAGATACGCAGTATTTT.

This clonotype was seen many times. J is TRBJ2-6 and V is TRBV6-2 or TRBV6-3; the D gene is possibly TRBD2 (5 bases). The germline V and J ends were trimmed by 10 bases and 0 bases, with 19 bases remaining between them. Germline V gene data show CDR1 as MNHEY and CDR2 as SVGEGT. CDR3 length: 17 residues. Here the CDR3 reads CATVRRAPTSGANVLTF. In nucleotides, the CDR3 is TGTGCCACGGTACGGCGGGCGCCGACCTCTGGGGCCAACGTCCTGACTTTC.